The next 30 T cell receptor beta chains were all read from a single sample in a study of CD8 T cells in Susac syndrome. When the RNA was reverse transcribed, random hexamers were used with an input of roughly 0.45 to 1 ug. TCRdb fed the immunoSEQ multiplex PCR reads into MiXCR, producing one record per CDR3 protein. The profile shows about 150,000 distinct CDR3 sequences, 95% to 96% of them singletons. Material: CD8+ T cells from PBMCs. The source is a human donor with multiple sclerosis.

This clonotype was detected once. The J gene is TRBJ1-1, the V gene TRBV19; 7 bases are a match to TRBD1. Per germline, CDR1 LNHDA and CDR2 SQIVND (reference sequence). V was clipped by 6 bases and J by 6 bases; unmatched bases: 1. CDR3 length: 11 residues. The CDR3 region has the DNA TGTGCCAGTAGGCAGGGGGCTGAAGCTTTCTTT. Amino acid sequence: CASRQGAEAFF.

The CDR3 reads CASSQDPGGTDTQYF. The CDR3 DNA follows: TGCGCCAGCAGCCAAGACCCGGGGGGCACAGATACGCAGTATTTT. The chain joins TRBV4-1 to TRBJ2-3; weak D call: TRBD2 (6 bases). The CDR3 consists of 15 residues. Germline-derived CDR1 and CDR2 are MGHRA and YSYEKL. V lost 0 bases to trimming and J lost 1 base, with 8 bases between them.

The chain uses TRBV13 and TRBJ2-5; tentatively, D is TRBD1 (6 bases). The V end was cut by 3 bases, the J end by 2 bases, with 7 bases between. CDR3 length: 13 amino acids. The germline V gene has CDR1 PRHDT and CDR2 FYEKMQ (reference sequence). CDR3 coding DNA: TGTGCCAGCAGCTTCAGGGGTCAAGAGACCCAGTACTTC. Translation gives CASSFRGQETQYF. The full variable domain, rest sourced from reference TRBV13 and TRBJ2-5, is AAGVIQSPRHLIKEKRETATLKCYPIPRHDTVYWYQQGPGQDPQFLISFYEKMQSDKGSIPDRFSAQQFSDYHSELNMSSLELGDSALYFCASSFRGQETQYFGPGTRLLVL.

The V call is TRBV29-1, the J call TRBJ2-5; D is unclear. The CDR3 has 12 residues. Germline CDR1 is SQVTM and CDR2 is ANQGSEA. Trimming shortened V by 6 bases and J by 3 bases, and 11 bases separated the two germline ends. CDR3 in DNA: TGCAGCGTAACGATGGTTGAAGAGACCCAGTACTTC. It specifies CSVTMVEETQYF. Looking up the rest from reference TRBV29-1 and TRBJ2-5 gives the full variable domain: SAVISQKPSRDICQRGTSLTIQCQVDSQVTMMFWYRQQPGQSLTLIATANQGSEATYESGFVIDKFPISRPNLTFSTLTVSNMSPEDSSIYLCSVTMVEETQYFGPGTRLLVL.

This chain connects TRBV12-3 or TRBV12-4 to TRBJ1-2; TRBD1 matches 8 bases. The CDR3 runs 16 residues. Unmatched junction bases numbered 12, after V lost 6 bases and J lost 3 bases. Here the CDR3 DNA reads TGTGCCAGCAGCGGTTGGACAGGGACTTTTGACTATGGCTACACCTTC. Protein sequence: CASSGWTGTFDYGYTF.

V gene TRBV7-2 combines with J gene TRBJ2-5, with a possible D match to TRBD2 (6 bases). CDR1 and CDR2 from the germline V gene are SGHTA and FQGNSA. This CDR3 contains 14 residues. The V and J ends lost 1 base and 5 bases respectively, with 11 bases between them. The CDR3 here is CASSLEVTSETQYF. The CDR3 DNA follows: TGTGCCAGCAGCTTAGAAGTGACTAGTGAGACCCAGTACTTC.

V gene TRBV20-1 combines with J gene TRBJ1-2; TRBD1 matches 7 bases. The CDR3 loop spans 12 amino acids. Per germline, CDR1 DFQATT and CDR2 SNEGSKA (reference sequence). CDR3 DNA sequence: TGCAGACGCAGCACAGGGGATTCTGGCTACACCTTC. This sequence encodes CRRSTGDSGYTF.

The V gene is TRBV29-1, the J gene TRBJ1-5, with 7 bases matching TRBD1. Germline V gives CDR1 SQVTM, CDR2 ANQGSEA. CDR3 length: 15 residues. J was trimmed by 0 bases and V by 7 bases; bases with no gene match: 9. The DNA of the CDR3 is TGCAGCGCCCTCGGGACAGAAGATAGCAATCAGCCCCAGCATTTT. This codes for CSALGTEDSNQPQHF. Using reference TRBV29-1 and TRBJ1-5 for the parts outside the CDR3, the full variable domain is SAVISQKPSRDICQRGTSLTIQCQVDSQVTMMFWYRQQPGQSLTLIATANQGSEATYESGFVIDKFPISRPNLTFSTLTVSNMSPEDSSIYLCSALGTEDSNQPQHFGDGTRLSIL.

The chain recombines TRBV3-1 with TRBJ2-1; either TRBD1 or TRBD2 may supply D (5 bases each). This CDR3 spans 12 amino acids. Germline lookup yields CDR1 LGHDT and CDR2 YNNKEL (reference sequence). The V and J ends lost 6 bases and 8 bases respectively, with 11 bases between them. DNA of the CDR3: TGTGCCAGCAGGGGACGGGAAGATGAGCAGTTCTTC. It translates to CASRGREDEQFF.

The gene calls are TRBV30 and TRBJ1-2; D is perhaps TRBD1 (5 bases). Germline CDR1 GTSNPN, CDR2 SVGIG (reference sequence). The CDR3 runs to 12 residues. V was pared by 4 bases and J by 12 bases, with 18 bases between. CDR3 bases: TGTGCCTGGAAATGGGGGACGGCGGACGACACCTTC. Its protein is CAWKWGTADDTF. Based on the CDR3 plus reference TRBV30 and TRBJ1-2, the full variable domain is SQTIHQWPATLVQPVGSPLSLECTVEGTSNPNLYWYRQAAGRGLQLLFYSVGIGQISSEVPQNLSASRPQDRQFILSSKKLLLSDSGFYLCAWKWGTADDTFGSGTRLTVV.

The rearrangement links TRBV29-1 to TRBJ2-2; D not resolved. V was trimmed by 6 bases and J by 0 bases, leaving 8 bases between them. CDR3 size: 13 residues. Looked up from germline, CDR1 is SQVTM and CDR2 is ANQGSEA. The CDR3: CSVYPPNTGELFF. CDR3 nucleotides: TGCAGCGTGTACCCTCCGAACACCGGGGAGCTGTTTTTT.

The chain employs TRBV7-9 and TRBJ2-7, with 8 bases fitting TRBD1. V lost 2 bases to trimming and J lost 1 base; unmatched junction nucleotides: 7. The CDR3 spans 16 residues. Germline V gene lookup returns CDR1 SEHNR and CDR2 FQNEAQ (reference sequence). CDR3 coding DNA: TGTGCCAGCAGCTTATCCCCCGGGACAGGATCCTACGAGCAGTACTTC. Protein: CASSLSPGTGSYEQYF.

The V and J genes are TRBV21-1 and TRBJ1-2; the DNA was not used to check the table's D call, TRBD1. TRBV21-1 has pseudogene status. The CDR3 extends over 16 amino acids. The CDR3 loop reads CASSPWTGDDNYGYTF. The CDR3 coding sequence is TGTGCCAGCAGCCCCTGGACAGGGGATGATAACTATGGCTACACCTTC.

The chain is built from TRBV7-9 and TRBJ2-1; 9 bases map to TRBD2. The ends lost 0 bases at V and 4 bases at J; junction bases unmatched: 1. This CDR3 region has 15 residues. Germline V gene sequence: CDR1 SEHNR, CDR2 FQNEAQ (reference sequence). The CDR3 region has the DNA TGTGCCAGCAGCTTAGCTGCGGGGGGGTACAATGAGCAGTTCTTC. This codes for CASSLAAGGYNEQFF.

The V gene is TRBV3-1, the J gene TRBJ1-1; D gene ambiguous. Looked up from germline, CDR1 is LGHDT and CDR2 is YNNKEL (reference sequence). The CDR3 loop spans 15 amino acids. The germline V and J ends were trimmed by 0 bases and 0 bases, with 8 bases remaining between them. In nucleotides, the CDR3 is TGTGCCAGCAGCCAAGAGGTGGGGATGAACACTGAAGCTTTCTTT. Translation: CASSQEVGMNTEAFF.

This rearrangement joins TRBV12-3 or TRBV12-4 to TRBJ1-2; 7 bases align to TRBD1. Germline trimming cut 6 bases from V and 3 bases from J; bases unmatched to any gene: 16. This CDR3 spans 17 amino acids. Written as DNA, the CDR3 is TGTGCCAGCAGGGGGACAGTGGGGAGCCCCCGAGACTATGGCTACACCTTC. Protein product: CASRGTVGSPRDYGYTF.

The V gene is TRBV30, the J gene TRBJ2-1, with D hard to call. CDR1 is GTSNPN and CDR2 is SVGIG in the germline V gene (reference sequence). The CDR3 has 11 amino acids. The germline V and J ends were trimmed by 1 base and 9 bases, with 7 bases remaining between them. The CDR3 loop reads CAWSARFEQFF. CDR3 nucleotide sequence: TGTGCCTGGAGTGCACGTTTTGAGCAGTTCTTC.

The V gene is TRBV4-1, the J gene TRBJ2-5; D is possibly TRBD2 (5 bases). V lost 0 bases to trimming and J lost 4 bases, with 12 bases between them. The CDR3 runs to 15 residues. Germline CDR1 MGHRA, CDR2 YSYEKL. Here the CDR3 DNA reads TGCGCCAGCAGCCAAGAAAAGAGGGTATCAGAGACCCAGTACTTC. Its protein product is CASSQEKRVSETQYF.

The chain carries TRBV30 and TRBJ2-2; D is unresolved. The V end was cut by 5 bases, the J end by 4 bases, with 2 bases between. The germline CDR1 and CDR2 sequences are GTSNPN and SVGIG (reference sequence). This CDR3 has 10 amino acids. The chain's CDR3 is CAWGTGELFF. As DNA, the CDR3 is TGTGCCTGGGGCACCGGGGAGCTGTTTTTT.

V is TRBV13 and J is TRBJ2-7, with 12 bases identical to TRBD2. After removal of 8 bases from V and 3 bases from J, the junction contained 26 bases not matched to a gene. CDR3 length equals 21 residues. The germline CDR1 and CDR2 sequences are PRHDT and FYEKMQ (reference sequence). The CDR3, as DNA: TGTGCCAGCGGCCAAACCTCAAGTCAAAGCCCCCTAGCGGGGGGGAGCTACGAGCAGTACGTC. Residues: CASGQTSSQSPLAGGSYEQYV.

This clonotype has a single count. The chain's CDR3 is CASSPTPGLAKETQYF. The CDR3 DNA reads TGTGCCAGCAGTCCGACCCCGGGACTAGCGAAAGAGACCCAGTACTTC. This chain uses TRBV27 with TRBJ2-5; 10 bases fit TRBD2. Germline V gene data show CDR1 as MNHEY and CDR2 as SMNVEV (reference sequence). The CDR3 length is 16 residues. Trimming at V came to 5 bases and at J to 3 bases, leaving 9 bases not matched to a gene.

This rearrangement joins TRBV2 to TRBJ2-2, with D possibly TRBD1 on 7 matching bases. Germline V gives CDR1 SNHLY, CDR2 FYNNEI. The CDR3 has 11 amino acids. CDR3 coding DNA: TGTGCAGCAGGGGGGACCGGGGAGCTGTTTTTT. This encodes CAAGGTGELFF.

This chain links TRBV29-1 with TRBJ1-2, with 11 bases lining up with TRBD1. The V gene's germline CDR1 is SQVTM and CDR2 ANQGSEA. The CDR3 consists of 15 residues. Unmatched junction bases numbered 4, after V lost 1 base and J lost 3 bases. Here the CDR3 reads CSVEGTGGVDYGYTF. In DNA form, the CDR3 reads TGCAGCGTTGAAGGGACAGGGGGCGTCGACTATGGCTACACCTTC.

V is TRBV20-1 and J is TRBJ2-5, with 9 positions matching TRBD2. The CDR3 loop spans 17 amino acids. The germline V gene encodes CDR1 DFQATT and CDR2 SNEGSKA (reference sequence). After removal of 0 bases from V and 5 bases from J, the junction contained 13 bases not matched to a gene. The CDR3 spells CSARDTVLAGLGETQYF. In DNA form, the CDR3 reads TGCAGTGCTAGAGATACGGTTCTAGCGGGGCTGGGGGAGACCCAGTACTTC.

This chain uses TRBV29-1 with TRBJ2-5; D is unclear. CDR1 is SQVTM and CDR2 is ANQGSEA in the germline V gene. V gave up 7 bases and J gave up 4 bases, with 16 bases separating them. This CDR3 spans 13 amino acids. CDR3: CSAAWGIGETQYF. The CDR3 region has the DNA TGCAGCGCAGCATGGGGAATCGGAGAGACCCAGTACTTC. The full variable domain, rest sourced from reference TRBV29-1 and TRBJ2-5, is SAVISQKPSRDICQRGTSLTIQCQVDSQVTMMFWYRQQPGQSLTLIATANQGSEATYESGFVIDKFPISRPNLTFSTLTVSNMSPEDSSIYLCSAAWGIGETQYFGPGTRLLVL.

V is TRBV4-2 and J is TRBJ2-3; maybe TRBD2 (6 bases). The V and J ends lost 2 bases and 2 bases respectively, with 14 bases between them. This CDR3 comprises 16 residues. From germline, CDR1 is LGHNA and CDR2 YNFKEQ. CDR3 bases: TGTGCCAGCAGCCAAACCCTGGGGGGAGTCACAGATACGCAGTATTTT. As protein: CASSQTLGGVTDTQYF.

The chain links TRBV2 to TRBJ2-6, with D hard to call. With 10 bases removed from V and 0 bases from J, the gap between germline ends came to 16 bases. The CDR3 extends over 16 amino acids. Germline loops: CDR1 SNHLY, CDR2 FYNNEI. CDR3 loop: CANTANSLSGANVLTF. CDR3 coding DNA: TGTGCCAACACGGCGAACAGCCTCTCTGGGGCCAACGTCCTGACTTTC. The complete variable domain, with remaining parts taken from reference TRBV2 and TRBJ2-6, reads EPEVTQTPSHQVTQMGQEVILRCVPISNHLYFYWYRQILGQKVEFLVSFYNNEISEKSEIFDDQFSVERPDGSNFTLKIRSTKLEDSAMYFCANTANSLSGANVLTFGAGSRLTVL.

This chain connects TRBV7-9 to TRBJ2-1, with 8 bases lining up with TRBD1. Germline CDR1 reads SEHNR; CDR2 reads FQNEAQ (reference sequence). The CDR3 is 15 amino acids. Trimming took 5 bases from V and 2 from J; bases not matched to a gene: 5. The DNA for the CDR3 is TGTGCCAGCAGCCCTCGACAGGGGCCCTACAATGAGCAGTTCTTC. Translating gives CASSPRQGPYNEQFF. The variable domain in full, completed from reference TRBV7-9 and TRBJ2-1, reads DTGVSQNPRHKITKRGQNVTFRCDPISEHNRLYWYRQTLGQGPEFLTYFQNEAQLEKSRLLSDRFSAERPKGSFSTLEIQRTEQGDSAMYLCASSPRQGPYNEQFFGPGTRLTVL.

The chain employs TRBV4-1 and TRBJ2-2, with no clear D. There are 13 residues in the CDR3. The germline V and J ends were trimmed by 7 bases and 1 base, with 7 bases remaining between them. CDR1 and CDR2 (germline): MGHRA, YSYEKL. CDR3 nucleotide sequence: TGCGCCAGCATAGACGGGAACACCGGGGAGCTGTTTTTT. Its translation: CASIDGNTGELFF.

This clonotype has a single count. J is TRBJ2-5 and V is TRBV9; D call uncertain. The V and J ends lost 3 bases and 5 bases respectively, with 11 bases between them. The CDR3 loop spans 13 amino acids. CDR1 SGDLS and CDR2 YYNGEE come from the germline V gene. CDR3 loop: CASSDWIGETQYF. The CDR3 region has the DNA TGTGCCAGCAGCGACTGGATTGGTGAGACCCAGTACTTC.